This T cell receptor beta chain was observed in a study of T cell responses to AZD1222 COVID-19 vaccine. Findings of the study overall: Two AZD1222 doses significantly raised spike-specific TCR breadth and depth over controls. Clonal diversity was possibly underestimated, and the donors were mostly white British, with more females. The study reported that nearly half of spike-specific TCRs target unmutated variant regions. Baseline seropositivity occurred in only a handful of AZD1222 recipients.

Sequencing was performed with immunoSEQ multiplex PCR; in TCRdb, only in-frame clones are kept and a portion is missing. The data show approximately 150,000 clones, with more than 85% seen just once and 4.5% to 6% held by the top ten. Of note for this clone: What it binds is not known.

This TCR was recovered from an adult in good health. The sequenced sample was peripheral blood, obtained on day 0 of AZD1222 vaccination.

CDR3 sequence (DNA): TGTGCCAGTAGTCCGGGACTAGCGGTTTCCAATGAGCAGTTCTTC. Translation gives CASSPGLAVSNEQFF. This chain uses TRBV19 with TRBJ2-1, with TRBD2 identical over 11 bases. CDR3 size: 15 residues. V was clipped by 5 bases and J by 6 bases; unmatched bases: 6. Germline CDR1 reads LNHDA; CDR2 reads SQIVND (reference sequence).